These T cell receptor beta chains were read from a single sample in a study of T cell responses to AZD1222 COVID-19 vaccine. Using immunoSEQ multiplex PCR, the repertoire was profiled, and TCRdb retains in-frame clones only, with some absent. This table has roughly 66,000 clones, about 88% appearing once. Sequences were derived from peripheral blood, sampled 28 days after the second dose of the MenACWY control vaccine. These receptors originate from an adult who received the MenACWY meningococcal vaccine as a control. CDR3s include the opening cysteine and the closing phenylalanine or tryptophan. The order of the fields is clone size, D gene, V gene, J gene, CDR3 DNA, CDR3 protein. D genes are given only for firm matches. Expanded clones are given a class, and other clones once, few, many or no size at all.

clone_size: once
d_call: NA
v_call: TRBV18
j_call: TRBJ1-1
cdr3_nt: TGTGCCAGCTCACGGGACGGTCTTAACACTGAAGCTTTCTTT
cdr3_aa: CASSRDGLNTEAFF

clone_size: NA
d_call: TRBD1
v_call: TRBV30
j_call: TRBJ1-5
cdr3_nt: TGTGCCTGGAGTGTCCGGCTGTACAGGGGGGATCAGCCCCAGCATTTT
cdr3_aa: CAWSVRLYRGDQPQHF

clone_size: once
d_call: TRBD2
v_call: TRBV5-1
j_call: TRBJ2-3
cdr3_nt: TGCGCCAGCACCTTGACAGCGGGATACACAGATACGCAGTATTTT
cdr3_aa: CASTLTAGYTDTQYF

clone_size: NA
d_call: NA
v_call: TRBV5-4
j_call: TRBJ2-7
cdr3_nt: TGTGCCAGCAGCTTGGGAAAGGGTCCGACCACCTACGAGCAGTACTTC
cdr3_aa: CASSLGKGPTTYEQYF

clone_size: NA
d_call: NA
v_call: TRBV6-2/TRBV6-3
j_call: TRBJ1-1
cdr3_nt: TGTGCCAGCAGTTACTCGGGGGGGGCTGAAGCTTTCTTT
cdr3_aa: CASSYSGGAEAFF

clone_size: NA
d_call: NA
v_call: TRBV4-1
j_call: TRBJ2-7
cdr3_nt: TGCGCCAGCAGCCAAGGGGAGGTGTCTTCCTACGAGCAGTACTTC
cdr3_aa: CASSQGEVSSYEQYF

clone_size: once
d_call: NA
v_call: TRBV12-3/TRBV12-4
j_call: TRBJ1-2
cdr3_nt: TGTGCCAGCAGTACGACAGCGAACTATGGCTACACCTTC
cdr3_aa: CASSTTANYGYTF

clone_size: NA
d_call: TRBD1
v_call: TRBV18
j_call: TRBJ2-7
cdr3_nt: TGTGCCAGCTCACCAGTCGGGACAGGGAGAGGGTACGAGCAGTACTTC
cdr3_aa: CASSPVGTGRGYEQYF

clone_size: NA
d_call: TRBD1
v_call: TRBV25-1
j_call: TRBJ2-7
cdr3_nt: TGTGCCAGCAGTGATGGGACAGGGGGCTACGAGCAGTACTTC
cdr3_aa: CASSDGTGGYEQYF

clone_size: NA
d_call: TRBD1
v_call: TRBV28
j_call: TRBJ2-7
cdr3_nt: TGTGCCAGCAGTTTAAAGCCCTGGGGGACAGGGGTCGACGAGCAGTACTTC
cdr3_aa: CASSLKPWGTGVDEQYF

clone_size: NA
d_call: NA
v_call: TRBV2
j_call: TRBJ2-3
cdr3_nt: TGTGCCAGCAGTGAAGGGCGGGGATTAGGAGATACGCAGTATTTT
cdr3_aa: CASSEGRGLGDTQYF

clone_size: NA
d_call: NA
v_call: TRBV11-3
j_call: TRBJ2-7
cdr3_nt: TGTGCCAGCAGCTTTCTTTCAGGTGGGGGGTCATACGAGCAGTACTTC
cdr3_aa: CASSFLSGGGSYEQYF

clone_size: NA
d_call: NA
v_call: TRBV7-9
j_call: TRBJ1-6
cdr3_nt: TGTGCCAGCAGCACACAGGGAGATTCACCCCTCCACTTT
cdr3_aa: CASSTQGDSPLHF

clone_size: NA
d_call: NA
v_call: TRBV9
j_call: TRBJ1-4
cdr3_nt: TGTGCCAGCAGCCCCCGGGGGGGTTGGGAAGAAAAACTGTTTTTT
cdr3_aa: CASSPRGGWEEKLFF

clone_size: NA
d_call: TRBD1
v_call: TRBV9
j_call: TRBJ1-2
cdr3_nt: TGTGCCAGCAGCGCGACAGGGGGCGCGGGGGGCTACACCTTC
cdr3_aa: CASSATGGAGGYTF

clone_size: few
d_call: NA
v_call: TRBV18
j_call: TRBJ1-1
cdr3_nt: TGTGCCAGCTCACCAGTTGAGGGTCGGAGAACTGAAGCTTTCTTT
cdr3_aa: CASSPVEGRRTEAFF

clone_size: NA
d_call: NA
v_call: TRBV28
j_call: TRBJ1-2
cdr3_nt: TGTGCCAGCAGTGCCCCGGGACTGGGGAAGTATGGCTACACCTTC
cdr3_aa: CASSAPGLGKYGYTF

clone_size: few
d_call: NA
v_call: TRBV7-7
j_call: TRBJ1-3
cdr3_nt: TGTGCCAGCAGCCTCGGGGCGCCCGGCTCTGGAAACACCATATATTTT
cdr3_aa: CASSLGAPGSGNTIYF

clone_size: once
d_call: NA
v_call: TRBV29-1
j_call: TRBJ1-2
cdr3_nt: TGCAGCGTTGAAGGAGTCGGGGCAGACTCCTATGGCTACACCTTC
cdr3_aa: CSVEGVGADSYGYTF

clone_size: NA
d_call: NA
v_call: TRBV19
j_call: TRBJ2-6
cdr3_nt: TGTGCCAGTAGTACACACAGGGCACCTGGGGCCAACGTCCTGACTTTC
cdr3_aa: CASSTHRAPGANVLTF

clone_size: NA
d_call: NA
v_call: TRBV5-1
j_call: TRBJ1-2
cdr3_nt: TGCGCCAGCAGCTTCTGGACAGAGGCTAGCGGCTACACCTTC
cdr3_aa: CASSFWTEASGYTF

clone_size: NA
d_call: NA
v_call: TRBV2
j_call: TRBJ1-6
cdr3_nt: TGTGCCAGCTGCCCGGAAGGAGACTCACCCCTCCACTTT
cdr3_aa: CASCPEGDSPLHF

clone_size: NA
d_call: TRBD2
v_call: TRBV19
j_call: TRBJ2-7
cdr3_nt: TGTGCCAGTTCCGCGGGACTAGCGGACTACGAGCAGTACTTC
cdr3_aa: CASSAGLADYEQYF

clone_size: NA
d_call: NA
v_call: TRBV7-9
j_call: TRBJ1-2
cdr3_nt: TGTGCCAGCAGCTTAGGTATGACAGTCAACTATGGCTACACCTTC
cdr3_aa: CASSLGMTVNYGYTF

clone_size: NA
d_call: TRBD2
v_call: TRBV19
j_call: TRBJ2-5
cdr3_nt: TGTGCCAGTAGTATAGTAGCGACTAGCGGAACACAAGAGACCCAGTACTTC
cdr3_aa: CASSIVATSGTQETQYF

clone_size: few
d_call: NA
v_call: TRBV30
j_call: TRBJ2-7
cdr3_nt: TGTGCCTGGAGTGCCGACGCCGGGAGCCAAATTGAGCAGTACTTC
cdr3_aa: CAWSADAGSQIEQYF

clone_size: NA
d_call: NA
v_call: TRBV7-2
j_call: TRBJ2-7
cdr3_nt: TGTGCCAGCAGCTTATCCGGGGTTGCCAGCTCCTACGAGCAGTACTTC
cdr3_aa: CASSLSGVASSYEQYF

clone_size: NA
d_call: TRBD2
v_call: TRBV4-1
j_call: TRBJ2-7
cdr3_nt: TGCGCCAGCAGCCAAGTAACCCTAGCGGGGGTGAGAAACGAGCAGTACTTC
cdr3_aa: CASSQVTLAGVRNEQYF